This T cell receptor (beta chain) was captured by sequencing in a study of T cells in Graves' hyperthyroidism and ophthalmopathy. Study conclusions and caveats: In validation, the model predicted ophthalmopathy. These predictions came a median roughly 6.5 months before onset. The majority of expanded thyroid clonotypes above 0.001 also appeared in blood.

Trimming removed 6 bases from V and 6 bases from J, with 21 bases in between. The CDR3 is 15 amino acids. CDR1 and CDR2 from the germline V gene are SGHVS and FQNEAQ. With respect to this clonotype: What it recognizes is unknown.

Amplification of TCR beta CDR3 regions used RNA as the template. HTBI primers were employed in a first-round RT-PCR of the TCR CDR3. TCRdb re-derived calls from the multiplex PCR reads in MiXCR, one entry per CDR3 protein. This table holds 480,000 or so distinct CDR3 sequences, 40% to 55% found once. Sequences were obtained from peripheral blood or thyroid tissue (not recorded which). V gene TRBV7-8 combines with J gene TRBJ2-7; a weak D match, TRBD1 (6 bases). The source is an adult woman with Graves' disease, either hyperthyroidism or ophthalmopathy (not recorded which). The CDR3 sequence: CASSPLNRVSVEQYF. The CDR3 nucleotides are TGTGCCAGCAGTCCATTGAACAGGGTTTCGGTCGAGCAGTACTTC.